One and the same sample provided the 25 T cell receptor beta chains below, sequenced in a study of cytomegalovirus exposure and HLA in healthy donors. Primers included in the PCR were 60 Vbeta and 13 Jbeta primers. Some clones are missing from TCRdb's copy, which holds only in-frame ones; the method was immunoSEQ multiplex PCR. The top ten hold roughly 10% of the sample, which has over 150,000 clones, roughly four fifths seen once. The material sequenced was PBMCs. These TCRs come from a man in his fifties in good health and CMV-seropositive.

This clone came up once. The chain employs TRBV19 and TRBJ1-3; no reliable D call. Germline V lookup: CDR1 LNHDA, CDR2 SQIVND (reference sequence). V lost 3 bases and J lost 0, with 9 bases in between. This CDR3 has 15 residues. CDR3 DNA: TGTGCCAGTAGTATTCAGGCCAACTCTGGAAACACCATATATTTT. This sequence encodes CASSIQANSGNTIYF.

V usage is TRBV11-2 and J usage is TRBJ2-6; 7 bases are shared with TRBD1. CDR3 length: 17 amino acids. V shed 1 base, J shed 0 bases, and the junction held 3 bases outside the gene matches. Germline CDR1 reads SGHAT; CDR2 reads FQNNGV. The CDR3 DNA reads TGTGCCAGCAGCTTAGGACAGGGAAACTCTGGGGCCAACGTCCTGACTTTC. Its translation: CASSLGQGNSGANVLTF.

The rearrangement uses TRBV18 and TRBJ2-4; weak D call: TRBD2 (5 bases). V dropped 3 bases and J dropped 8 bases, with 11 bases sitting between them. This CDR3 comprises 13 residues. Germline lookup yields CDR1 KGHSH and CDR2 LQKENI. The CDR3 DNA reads TGTGCCAGCTCACCCTCGGGGTACGACATTCAGTACTTC. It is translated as CASSPSGYDIQYF.

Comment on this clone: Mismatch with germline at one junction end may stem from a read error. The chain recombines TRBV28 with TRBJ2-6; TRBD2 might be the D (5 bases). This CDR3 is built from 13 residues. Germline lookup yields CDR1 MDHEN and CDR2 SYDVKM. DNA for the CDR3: TGTGCCAGCACTCTAGCCGGAAGCAACGGCCTGACTTTC. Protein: CASTLAGSNGLTF.

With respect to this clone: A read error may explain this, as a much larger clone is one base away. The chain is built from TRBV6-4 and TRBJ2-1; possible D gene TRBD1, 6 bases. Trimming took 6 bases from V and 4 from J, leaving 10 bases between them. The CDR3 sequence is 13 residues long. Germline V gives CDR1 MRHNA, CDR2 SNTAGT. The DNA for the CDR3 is TGTGCCAGCAGCCAGGGGAAATACAATGAGCAGTTCTTC. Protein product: CASSQGKYNEQFF.

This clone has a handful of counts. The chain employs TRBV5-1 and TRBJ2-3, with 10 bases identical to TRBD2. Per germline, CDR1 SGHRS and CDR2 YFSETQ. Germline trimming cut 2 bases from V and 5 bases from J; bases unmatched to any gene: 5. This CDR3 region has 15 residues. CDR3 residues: CASSFRSSGGDTQYF. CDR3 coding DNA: TGCGCCAGCAGCTTCCGGTCTAGCGGGGGAGATACGCAGTATTTT.

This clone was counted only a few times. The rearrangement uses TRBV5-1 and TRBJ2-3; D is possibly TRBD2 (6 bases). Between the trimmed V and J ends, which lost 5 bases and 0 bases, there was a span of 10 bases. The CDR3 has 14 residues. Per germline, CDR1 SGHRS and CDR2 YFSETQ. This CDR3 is CASRSGLSTDTQYF. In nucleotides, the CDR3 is TGCGCCAGCAGAAGCGGGTTAAGCACAGATACGCAGTATTTT.

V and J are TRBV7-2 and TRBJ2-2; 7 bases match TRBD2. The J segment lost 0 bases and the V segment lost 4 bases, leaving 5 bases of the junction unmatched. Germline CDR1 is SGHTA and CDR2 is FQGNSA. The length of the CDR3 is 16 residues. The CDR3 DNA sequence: TGTGCCAGCAGCTCCACTAGCGCTTCGAACACCGGGGAGCTGTTTTTT. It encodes CASSSTSASNTGELFF.

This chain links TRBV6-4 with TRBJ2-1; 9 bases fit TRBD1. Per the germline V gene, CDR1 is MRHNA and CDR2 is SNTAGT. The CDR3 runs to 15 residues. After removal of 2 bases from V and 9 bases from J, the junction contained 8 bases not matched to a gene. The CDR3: CASSDQGTGSSEQFF. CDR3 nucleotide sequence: TGTGCCAGCAGTGACCAGGGGACAGGGTCCTCTGAGCAGTTCTTC.

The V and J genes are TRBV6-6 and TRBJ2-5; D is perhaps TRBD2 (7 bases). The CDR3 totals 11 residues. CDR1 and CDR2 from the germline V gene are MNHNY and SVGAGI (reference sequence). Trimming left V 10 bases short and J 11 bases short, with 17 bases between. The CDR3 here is CATAGAGEQYF. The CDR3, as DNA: TGTGCCACCGCGGGGGCTGGGGAGCAGTACTTC.

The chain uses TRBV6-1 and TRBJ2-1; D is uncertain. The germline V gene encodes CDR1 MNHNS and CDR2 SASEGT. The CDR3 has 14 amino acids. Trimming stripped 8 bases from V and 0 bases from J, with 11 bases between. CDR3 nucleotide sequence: TGTGCCAGCCATACCTCTAGCTCCTACAATGAGCAGTTCTTC. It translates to CASHTSSSYNEQFF.

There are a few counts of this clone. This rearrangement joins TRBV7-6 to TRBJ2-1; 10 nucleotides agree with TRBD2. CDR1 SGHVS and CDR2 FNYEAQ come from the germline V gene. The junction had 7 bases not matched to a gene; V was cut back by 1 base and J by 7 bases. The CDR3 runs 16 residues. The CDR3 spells CASSLGERGGRNEQFF. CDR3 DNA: TGTGCCAGCAGCTTAGGGGAGCGGGGGGGCCGTAATGAGCAGTTCTTC.

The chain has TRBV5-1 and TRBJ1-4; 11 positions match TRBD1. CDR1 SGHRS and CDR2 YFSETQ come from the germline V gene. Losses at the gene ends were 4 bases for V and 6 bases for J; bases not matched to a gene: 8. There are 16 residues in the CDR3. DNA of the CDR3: TGCGCCAGCAGCGCTTGGACAGGGGGCGGTTATGAAAAACTGTTTTTT. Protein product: CASSAWTGGGYEKLFF.

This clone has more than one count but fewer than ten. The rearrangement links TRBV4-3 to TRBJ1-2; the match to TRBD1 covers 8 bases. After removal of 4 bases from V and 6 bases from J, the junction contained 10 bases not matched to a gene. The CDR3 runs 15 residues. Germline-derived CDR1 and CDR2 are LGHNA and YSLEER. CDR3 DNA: TGCGCCAGCAGCCGGAAAGGACAGGGTGTCCATGGCTACACCTTC. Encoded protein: CASSRKGQGVHGYTF.

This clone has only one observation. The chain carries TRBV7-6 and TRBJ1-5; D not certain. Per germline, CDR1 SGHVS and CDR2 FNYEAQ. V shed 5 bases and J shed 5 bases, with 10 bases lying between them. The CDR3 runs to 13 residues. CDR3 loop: CASSQTHDQPQHF. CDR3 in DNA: TGTGCCAGCAGCCAAACTCACGATCAGCCCCAGCATTTT.

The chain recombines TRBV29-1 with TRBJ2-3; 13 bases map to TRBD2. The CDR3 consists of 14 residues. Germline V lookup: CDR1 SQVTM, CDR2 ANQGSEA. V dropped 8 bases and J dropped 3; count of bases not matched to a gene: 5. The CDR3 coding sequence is TGCAGCCTTAGGACTAGCGGGAGTACAGATACGCAGTATTTT. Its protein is CSLRTSGSTDTQYF.

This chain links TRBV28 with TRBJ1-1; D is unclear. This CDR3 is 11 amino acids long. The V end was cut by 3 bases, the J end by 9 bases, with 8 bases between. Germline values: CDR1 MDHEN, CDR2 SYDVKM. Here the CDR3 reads CASSFPGKAFF. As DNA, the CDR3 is TGTGCCAGCAGTTTTCCGGGTAAAGCTTTCTTT.

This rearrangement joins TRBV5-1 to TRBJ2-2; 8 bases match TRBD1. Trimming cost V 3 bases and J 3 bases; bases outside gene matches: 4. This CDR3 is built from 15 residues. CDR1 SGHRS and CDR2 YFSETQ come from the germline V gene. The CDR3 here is CASSSGQGHTGELFF. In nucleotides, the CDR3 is TGCGCCAGCAGCTCAGGACAGGGCCACACCGGGGAGCTGTTTTTT.

The CDR3 loop is CASSSPGQGVYEQYF. The CDR3, as DNA: TGTGCCAGCAGCTCGCCGGGACAGGGGGTTTACGAGCAGTACTTC. V and J are TRBV6-1 and TRBJ2-7, with 11 nucleotides matching TRBD1. The CDR3 runs 15 residues. Per the germline V gene, CDR1 is MNHNS and CDR2 is SASEGT. Losses at the gene ends were 6 bases for V and 4 bases for J; bases not matched to a gene: 8.

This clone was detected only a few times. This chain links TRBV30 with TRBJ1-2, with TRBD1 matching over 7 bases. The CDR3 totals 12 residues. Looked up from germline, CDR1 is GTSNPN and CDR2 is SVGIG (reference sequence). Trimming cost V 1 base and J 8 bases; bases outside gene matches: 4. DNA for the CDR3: TGTGCCTGGAGTGACAGGGGCAGAGGCTACACCTTC. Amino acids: CAWSDRGRGYTF.

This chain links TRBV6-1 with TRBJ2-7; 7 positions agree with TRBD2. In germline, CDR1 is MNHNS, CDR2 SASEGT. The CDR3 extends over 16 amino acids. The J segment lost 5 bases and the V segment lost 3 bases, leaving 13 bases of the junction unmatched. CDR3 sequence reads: CASSDLIPGGFDEQYF. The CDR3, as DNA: TGTGCCAGCAGTGATCTGATTCCGGGAGGTTTCGACGAGCAGTACTTC.

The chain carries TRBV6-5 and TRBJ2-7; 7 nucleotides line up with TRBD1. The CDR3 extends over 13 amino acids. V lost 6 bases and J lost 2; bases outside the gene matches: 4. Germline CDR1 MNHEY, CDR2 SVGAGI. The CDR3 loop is CASRKGQPYEQYF. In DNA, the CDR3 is TGTGCCAGCAGGAAGGGACAGCCCTACGAGCAGTACTTC.

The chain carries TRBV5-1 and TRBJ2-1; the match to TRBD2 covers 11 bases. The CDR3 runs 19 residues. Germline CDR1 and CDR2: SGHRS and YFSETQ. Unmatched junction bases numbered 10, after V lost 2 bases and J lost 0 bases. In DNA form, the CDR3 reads TGCGCCAGCAGCTTAGGGCCTAGCGGGGGGCCCAGCTCCTACAATGAGCAGTTCTTC. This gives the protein CASSLGPSGGPSSYNEQFF.

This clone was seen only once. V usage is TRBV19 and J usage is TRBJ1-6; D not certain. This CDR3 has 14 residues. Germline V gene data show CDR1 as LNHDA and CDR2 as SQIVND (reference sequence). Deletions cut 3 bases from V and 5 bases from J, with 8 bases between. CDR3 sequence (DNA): TGTGCCAGTAGTATTCGCACTGATAATTCACCCCTCCACTTT. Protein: CASSIRTDNSPLHF.

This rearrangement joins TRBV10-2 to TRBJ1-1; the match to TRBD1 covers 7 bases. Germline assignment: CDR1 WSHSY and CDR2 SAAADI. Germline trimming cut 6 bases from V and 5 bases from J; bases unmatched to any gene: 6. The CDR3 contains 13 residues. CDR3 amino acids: CASSRQGSTEAFF. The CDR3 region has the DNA TGCGCCAGCAGCAGACAGGGATCGACTGAAGCTTTCTTT.